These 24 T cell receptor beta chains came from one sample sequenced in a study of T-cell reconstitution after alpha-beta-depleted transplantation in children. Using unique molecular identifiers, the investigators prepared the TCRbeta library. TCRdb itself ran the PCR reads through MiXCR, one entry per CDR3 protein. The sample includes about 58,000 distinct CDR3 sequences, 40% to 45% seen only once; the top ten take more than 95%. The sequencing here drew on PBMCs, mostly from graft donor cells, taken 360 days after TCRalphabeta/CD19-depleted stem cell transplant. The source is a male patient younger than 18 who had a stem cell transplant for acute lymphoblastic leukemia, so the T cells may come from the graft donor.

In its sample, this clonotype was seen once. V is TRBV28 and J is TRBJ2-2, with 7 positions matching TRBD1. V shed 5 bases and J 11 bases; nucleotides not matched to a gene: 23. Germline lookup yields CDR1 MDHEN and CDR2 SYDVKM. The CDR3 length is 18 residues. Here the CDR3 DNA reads TGTGCCAGCAGTCTGACAGGGCTTGTGAACACCGGCTTTGGTGAGCTGTTTTTT. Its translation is CASSLTGLVNTGFGELFF.

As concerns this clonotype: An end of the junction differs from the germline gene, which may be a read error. The CDR3 region is CASSFRDRDSGSNVLTF. CDR3 nucleotide sequence: TGTGCCAGCAGTTTCCGGGACAGGGACTCTGGGTCCAACGTCCTGACTTTC. The J gene is TRBJ2-6, the V gene TRBV12-3 or TRBV12-4; 9 bases map to TRBD1. The CDR3 totals 17 residues.

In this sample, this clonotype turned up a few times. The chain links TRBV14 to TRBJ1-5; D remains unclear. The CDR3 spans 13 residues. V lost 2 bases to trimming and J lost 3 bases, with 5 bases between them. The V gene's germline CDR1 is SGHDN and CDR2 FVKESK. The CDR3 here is CASSQHINQPQHF. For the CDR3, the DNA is TGTGCCAGCAGCCAACACATCAATCAGCCCCAGCATTTT.

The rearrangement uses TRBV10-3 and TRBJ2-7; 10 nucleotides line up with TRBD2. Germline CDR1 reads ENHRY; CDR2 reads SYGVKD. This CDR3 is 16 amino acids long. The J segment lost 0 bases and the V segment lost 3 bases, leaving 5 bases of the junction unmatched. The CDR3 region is CAISDLAGARSYEQYF. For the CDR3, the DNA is TGTGCCATCAGTGACCTAGCGGGAGCCCGCTCCTACGAGCAGTACTTC.

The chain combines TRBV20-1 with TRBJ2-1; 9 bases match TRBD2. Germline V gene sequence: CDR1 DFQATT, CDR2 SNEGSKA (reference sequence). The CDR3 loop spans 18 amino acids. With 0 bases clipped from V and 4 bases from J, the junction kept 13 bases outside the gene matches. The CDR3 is CSARDLRVAGVQYNEQFF. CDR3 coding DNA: TGCAGTGCTAGAGATCTCAGGGTAGCGGGAGTGCAGTACAATGAGCAGTTCTTC.

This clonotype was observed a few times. The CDR3 DNA sequence: TGTGCCAGCAGACGACAGTGGGGGAACACTGAAGCTTTCTTT. This encodes CASRRQWGNTEAFF. J is TRBJ1-1 and V is TRBV27, with D tentatively TRBD1 (5 bases). CDR1 is MNHEY and CDR2 is SMNVEV in the germline V gene (reference sequence). CDR3 length: 14 amino acids. V was trimmed by 6 bases and J by 1 base, leaving 12 bases between them.

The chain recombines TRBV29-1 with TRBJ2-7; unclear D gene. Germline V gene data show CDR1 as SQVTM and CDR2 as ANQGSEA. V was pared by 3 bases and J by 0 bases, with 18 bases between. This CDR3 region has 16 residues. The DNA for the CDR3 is TGCAGCGTTGAGGGCGGTGTCTCCCCGAGCTCCTACGAGCAGTACTTC. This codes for CSVEGGVSPSSYEQYF.

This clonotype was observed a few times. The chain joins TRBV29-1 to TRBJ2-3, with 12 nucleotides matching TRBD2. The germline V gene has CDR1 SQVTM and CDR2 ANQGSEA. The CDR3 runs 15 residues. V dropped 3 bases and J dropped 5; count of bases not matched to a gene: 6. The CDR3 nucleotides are TGCAGCGTTGAGCTAGCGGGAGGGCTTAGAGATACGCAGTATTTT. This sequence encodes CSVELAGGLRDTQYF.

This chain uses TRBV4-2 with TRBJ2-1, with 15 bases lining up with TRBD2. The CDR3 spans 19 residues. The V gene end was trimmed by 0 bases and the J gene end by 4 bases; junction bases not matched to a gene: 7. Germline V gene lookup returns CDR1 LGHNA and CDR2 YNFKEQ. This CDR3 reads CASSQESGLAGGNYNEQFF. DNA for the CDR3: TGTGCCAGCAGCCAAGAAAGTGGACTAGCGGGAGGGAATTACAATGAGCAGTTCTTC.

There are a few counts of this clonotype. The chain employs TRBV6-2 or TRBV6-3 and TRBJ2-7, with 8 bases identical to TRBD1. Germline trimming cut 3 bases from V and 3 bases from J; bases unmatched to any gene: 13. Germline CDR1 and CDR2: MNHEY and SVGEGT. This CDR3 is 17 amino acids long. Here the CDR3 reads CASSYKAGQVQIYEQYF. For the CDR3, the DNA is TGTGCCAGCAGTTATAAGGCGGGACAGGTGCAGATCTACGAGCAGTACTTC.

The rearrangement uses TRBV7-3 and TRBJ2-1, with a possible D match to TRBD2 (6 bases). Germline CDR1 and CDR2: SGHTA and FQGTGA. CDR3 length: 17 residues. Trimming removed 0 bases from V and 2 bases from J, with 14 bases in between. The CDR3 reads CASSLTGAGRTYNEQFF. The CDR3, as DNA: TGTGCCAGCAGCTTAACGGGCGCGGGGAGAACCTACAATGAGCAGTTCTTC.

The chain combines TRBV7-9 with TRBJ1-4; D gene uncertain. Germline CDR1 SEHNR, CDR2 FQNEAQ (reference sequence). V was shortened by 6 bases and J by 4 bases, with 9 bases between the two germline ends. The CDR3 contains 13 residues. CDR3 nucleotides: TGTGCCAGCAGACCCGACATTAATGAAAAACTGTTTTTT. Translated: CASRPDINEKLFF.

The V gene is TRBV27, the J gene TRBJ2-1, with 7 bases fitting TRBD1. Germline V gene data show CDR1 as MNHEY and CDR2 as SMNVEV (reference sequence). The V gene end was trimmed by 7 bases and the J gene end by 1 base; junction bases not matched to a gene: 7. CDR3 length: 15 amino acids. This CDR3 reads CASKGTAESYNEQFF. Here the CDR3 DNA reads TGTGCCAGCAAAGGGACAGCGGAATCCTACAATGAGCAGTTCTTC.

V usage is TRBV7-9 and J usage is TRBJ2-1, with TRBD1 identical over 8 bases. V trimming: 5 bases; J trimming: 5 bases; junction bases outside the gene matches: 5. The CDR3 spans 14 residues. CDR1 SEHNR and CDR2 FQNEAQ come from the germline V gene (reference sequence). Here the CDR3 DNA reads TGTGCCAGCAGCCCCTGGACAGGGCACAATGAGCAGTTCTTC. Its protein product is CASSPWTGHNEQFF.

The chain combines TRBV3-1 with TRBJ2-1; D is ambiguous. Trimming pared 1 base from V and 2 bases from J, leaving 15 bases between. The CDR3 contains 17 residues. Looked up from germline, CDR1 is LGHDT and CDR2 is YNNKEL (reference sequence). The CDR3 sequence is CASSQVTGPFPYNEQFF. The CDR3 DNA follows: TGTGCCAGCAGCCAAGTAACGGGTCCCTTTCCCTACAATGAGCAGTTCTTC.

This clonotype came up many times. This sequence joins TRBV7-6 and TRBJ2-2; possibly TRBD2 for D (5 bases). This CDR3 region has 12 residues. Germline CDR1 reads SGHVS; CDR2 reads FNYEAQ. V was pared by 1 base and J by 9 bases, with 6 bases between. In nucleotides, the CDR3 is TGTGCCAGCAGCTTAGGGGAGAGGGAGCTGTTTTTT. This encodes CASSLGERELFF.

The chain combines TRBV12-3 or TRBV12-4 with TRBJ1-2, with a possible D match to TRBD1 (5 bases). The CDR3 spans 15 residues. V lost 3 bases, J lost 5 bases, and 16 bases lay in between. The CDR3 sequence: CASSFLGGGRYGYTF. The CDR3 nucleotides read TGTGCCAGCAGTTTTTTGGGGGGGGGAAGGTATGGCTACACCTTC.

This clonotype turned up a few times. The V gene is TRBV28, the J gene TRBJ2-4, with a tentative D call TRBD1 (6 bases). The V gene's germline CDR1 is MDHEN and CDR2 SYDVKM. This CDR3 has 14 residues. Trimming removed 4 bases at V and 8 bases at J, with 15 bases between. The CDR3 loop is CASSSFDRRYIQYF. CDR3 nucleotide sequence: TGTGCCAGCAGTTCCTTCGACAGGCGGTACATTCAGTACTTC. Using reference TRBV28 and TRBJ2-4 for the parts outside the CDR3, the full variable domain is DVKVTQSSRYLVKRTGEKVFLECVQDMDHENMFWYRQDPGLGLRLIYFSYDVKMKEKGDIPEGYSVSREKKERFSLILESASTNQTSMYLCASSSFDRRYIQYFGAGTRLSVL.

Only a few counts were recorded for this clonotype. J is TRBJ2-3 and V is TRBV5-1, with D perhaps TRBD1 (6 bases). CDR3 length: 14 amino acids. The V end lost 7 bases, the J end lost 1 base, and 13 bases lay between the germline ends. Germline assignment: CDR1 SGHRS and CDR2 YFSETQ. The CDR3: CASHRTVGTDTQYF. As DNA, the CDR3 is TGCGCCAGCCATCGGACAGTGGGCACAGATACGCAGTATTTT.

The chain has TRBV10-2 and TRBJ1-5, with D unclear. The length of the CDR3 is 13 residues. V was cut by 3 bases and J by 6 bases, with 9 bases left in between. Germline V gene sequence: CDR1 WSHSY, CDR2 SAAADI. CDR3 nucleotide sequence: TGCGCCAGCAGTGATGAGGGTATTCAGCCCCAGCATTTT. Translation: CASSDEGIQPQHF.

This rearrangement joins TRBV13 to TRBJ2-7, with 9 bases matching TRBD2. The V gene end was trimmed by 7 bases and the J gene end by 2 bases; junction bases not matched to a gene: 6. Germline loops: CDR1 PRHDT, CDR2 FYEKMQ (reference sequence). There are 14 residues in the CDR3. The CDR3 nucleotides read TGTGCCAGCAACCAGCGGGGGGCCACCTACGAGCAGTACTTC. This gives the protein CASNQRGATYEQYF.

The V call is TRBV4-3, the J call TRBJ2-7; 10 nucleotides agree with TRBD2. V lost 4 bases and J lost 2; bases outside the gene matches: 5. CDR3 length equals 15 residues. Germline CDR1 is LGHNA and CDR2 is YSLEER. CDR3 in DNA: TGCGCCAGCAGCCCTAGCGGGGGTCGGACCTACGAGCAGTACTTC. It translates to CASSPSGGRTYEQYF.

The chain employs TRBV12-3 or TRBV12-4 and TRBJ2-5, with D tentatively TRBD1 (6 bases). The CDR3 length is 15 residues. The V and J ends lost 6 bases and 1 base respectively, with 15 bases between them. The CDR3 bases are TGTGCCAGCAGACCCCAGGGGATGTTCCAAGAGACCCAGTACTTC. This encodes CASRPQGMFQETQYF.

The CDR3: CASSLIGLDPTDTQYF. As DNA, the CDR3 is TGCGCCAGCAGCTTGATTGGTTTGGATCCCACAGATACGCAGTATTTT. The V and J genes are TRBV5-1 and TRBJ2-3; D ambiguous. The CDR3 consists of 16 residues. V was trimmed by 1 base and J by 2 bases, leaving 14 bases between them. Germline V lookup: CDR1 SGHRS, CDR2 YFSETQ.